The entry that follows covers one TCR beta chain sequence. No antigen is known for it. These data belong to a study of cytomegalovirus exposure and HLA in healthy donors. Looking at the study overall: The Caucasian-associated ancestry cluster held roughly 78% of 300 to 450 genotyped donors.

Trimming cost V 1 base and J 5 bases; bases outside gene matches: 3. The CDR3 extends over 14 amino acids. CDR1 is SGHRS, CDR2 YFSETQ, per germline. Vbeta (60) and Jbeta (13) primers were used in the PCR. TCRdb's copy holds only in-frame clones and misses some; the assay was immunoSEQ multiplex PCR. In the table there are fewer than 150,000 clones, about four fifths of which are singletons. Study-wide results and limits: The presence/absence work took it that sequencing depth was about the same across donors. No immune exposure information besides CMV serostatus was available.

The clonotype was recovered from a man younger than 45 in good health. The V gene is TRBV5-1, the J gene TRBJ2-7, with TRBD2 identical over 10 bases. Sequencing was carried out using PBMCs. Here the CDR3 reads CASSLPSGRNEQYF. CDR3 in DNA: TGCGCCAGCAGCTTGCCTAGCGGGAGAAACGAGCAGTACTTC. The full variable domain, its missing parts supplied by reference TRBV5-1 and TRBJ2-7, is KAGVTQTPRYLIKTRGQQVTLSCSPISGHRSVSWYQQTPGQGLQFLFEYFSETQRNKGNFPGRFSGRQFSNSRSEMNVSTLELGDSALYLCASSLPSGRNEQYFGPGTRLTVT.